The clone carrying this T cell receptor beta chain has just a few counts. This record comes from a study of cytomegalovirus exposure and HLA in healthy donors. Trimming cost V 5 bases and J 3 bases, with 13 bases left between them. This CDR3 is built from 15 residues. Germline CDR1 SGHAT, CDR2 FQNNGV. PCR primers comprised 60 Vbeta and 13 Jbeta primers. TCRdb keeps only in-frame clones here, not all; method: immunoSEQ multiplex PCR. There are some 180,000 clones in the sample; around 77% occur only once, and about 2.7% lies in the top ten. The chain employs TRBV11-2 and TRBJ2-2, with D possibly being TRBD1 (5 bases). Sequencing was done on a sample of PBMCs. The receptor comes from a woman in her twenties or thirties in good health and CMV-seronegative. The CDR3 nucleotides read TGTGCCAGCAGCCCACAGGCCCCCGACACCGGGGAGCTGTTTTTT. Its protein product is CASSPQAPDTGELFF.